These 8 T cell receptor beta chains were sequenced from one sample in a study of OX40 agonist ivuxolimab in advanced cancers. Assay used: immunoSEQ multiplex PCR; TCRdb lists only in-frame clones, some missing. The table lists 14,000 to 15,000 clones, about 69% of them singletons. The material was CD4+ or CD8+ T cells sorted from blood, obtained in a trial of the OX40 agonist ivuxolimab. The receptors originated from an adult with an advanced solid tumor such as melanoma, head and neck, liver or kidney cancer.

The CDR3: CAWSSPDTAGGRFSYEQYF. The CDR3 bases are TGTGCCTGGAGTTCACCTGATACAGCGGGAGGCAGGTTTTCCTACGAGCAGTACTTC. The chain links TRBV30 to TRBJ2-7, with 9 bases fitting TRBD2. The junction had 18 bases not matched to a gene; V was cut back by 2 bases and J by 1 base. In germline, CDR1 is GTSNPN, CDR2 SVGIG (reference sequence). This CDR3 is built from 19 residues.

The chain has TRBV5-8 and TRBJ2-7; possible D gene TRBD2, 5 bases. Deletions cut 5 bases from V and 3 bases from J, with 12 bases between. Germline CDR1 SGHTS, CDR2 YDEGEE. The CDR3 is 13 residues long. CDR3 bases: TGTGCCAGCAGTCCCGGGAACCTCTACGAGCAGTACTTC. Its protein is CASSPGNLYEQYF. The entire variable domain, with the rest obtained from reference TRBV5-8 and TRBJ2-7, is as follows: EAGVTQSPTHLIKTRGQQATLRCSPISGHTSVYWYQQALGLGLQFLLWYDEGEERNRGNFPPRFSGRQFPNYSSELNVNALELEDSALYLCASSPGNLYEQYFGPGTRLTVT.

The chain couples TRBV28 to TRBJ1-2, with 9 nucleotides matching TRBD1. J lost 4 bases, V lost 6 bases, and 6 bases had no gene match. The germline V gene encodes CDR1 MDHEN and CDR2 SYDVKM. This CDR3 is 14 amino acids long. The CDR3: CASSQQGAGYGYTF. The CDR3 region has the DNA TGTGCCAGCAGCCAACAGGGGGCGGGCTATGGCTACACCTTC.

This clone has just one count. The V gene is TRBV10-3, the J gene TRBJ2-7, with D tentatively TRBD1 (5 bases). The CDR3 totals 11 residues. Trimming cost V 10 bases and J 4 bases, with 11 bases left between them. Per the germline V gene, CDR1 is ENHRY and CDR2 is SYGVKD. This CDR3 is CASRVSYEQYF. Written as DNA, the CDR3 is TGTGCCAGCAGGGTTAGTTACGAGCAGTACTTC.

This clone was observed once. The gene calls are TRBV29-1 and TRBJ2-7; no reliable D call. Germline-derived CDR1 and CDR2 are SQVTM and ANQGSEA. Trimming removed 3 bases at V and 2 bases at J, with 11 bases between. The CDR3 spans 13 residues. The CDR3 DNA reads as TGCAGCGTTGATGGCAGAGGACCCTACGAGCAGTACTTC. Translation: CSVDGRGPYEQYF.

The chain's CDR3 is CASSSPLAAPRSRNEQFF. Written as DNA, the CDR3 is TGTGCCAGTAGTTCCCCACTAGCGGCCCCCCGGTCTAGGAATGAGCAGTTCTTC. The V and J genes are TRBV19 and TRBJ2-1, with 8 bases that match TRBD2. The germline gives CDR1 LNHDA, CDR2 SQIVND (reference sequence). The trim removed 5 bases at V and 7 bases at J, leaving 19 bases unmatched. The CDR3 is 18 residues long.

The CDR3 reads CASSRRGSGVYTGELFF. The CDR3 region has the DNA TGTGCCAGCAGCCGTAGGGGTTCGGGGGTTTACACCGGGGAGCTGTTTTTT. The V and J genes are TRBV7-2 and TRBJ2-2, with D maybe TRBD2 (6 bases). The V end lost 5 bases, the J end lost 3 bases, and 19 bases lay between the germline ends. Germline V gives CDR1 SGHTA, CDR2 FQGNSA. There are 17 residues in the CDR3.

Only a few counts were recorded for this clone. This sequence joins TRBV6-1 and TRBJ2-7, with 8 positions matching TRBD1. Unmatched junction bases numbered 3, after V lost 5 bases and J lost 3 bases. The CDR3 spans 13 residues. Germline V lookup: CDR1 MNHNS, CDR2 SASEGT. The CDR3 region is CASSPTGGYEQYF. Here the CDR3 DNA reads TGTGCCAGCAGTCCCACAGGGGGCTACGAGCAGTACTTC.